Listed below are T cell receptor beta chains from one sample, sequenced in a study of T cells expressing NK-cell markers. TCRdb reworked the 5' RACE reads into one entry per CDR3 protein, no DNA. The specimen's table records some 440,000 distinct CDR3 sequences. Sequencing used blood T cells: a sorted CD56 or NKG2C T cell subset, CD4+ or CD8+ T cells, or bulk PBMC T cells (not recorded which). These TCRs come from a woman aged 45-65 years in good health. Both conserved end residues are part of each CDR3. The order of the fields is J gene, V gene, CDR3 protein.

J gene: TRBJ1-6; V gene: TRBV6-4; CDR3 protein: CASSANSGGSTNSPLHF
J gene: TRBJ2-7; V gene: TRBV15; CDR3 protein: CATSSSWSYEQYF
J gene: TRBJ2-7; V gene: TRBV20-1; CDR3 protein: CSALTDYNSYEQYF
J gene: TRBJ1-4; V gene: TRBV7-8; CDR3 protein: CASTARRVSREKLFF
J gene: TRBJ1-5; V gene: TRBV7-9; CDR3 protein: CASSFDIQPQHF
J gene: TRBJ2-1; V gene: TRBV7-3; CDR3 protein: CASSLLARGSSYNEQFF
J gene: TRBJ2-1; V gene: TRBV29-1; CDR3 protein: CSVDSGRADLWGEQFF
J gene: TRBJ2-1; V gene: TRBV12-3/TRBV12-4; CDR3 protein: CASSFGARNEQFF
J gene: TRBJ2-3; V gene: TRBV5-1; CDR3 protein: CASSLAPSGSRSTDTQYF
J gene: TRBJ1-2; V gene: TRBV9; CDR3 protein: CASSPSVRVNTF
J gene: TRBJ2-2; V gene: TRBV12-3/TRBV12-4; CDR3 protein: CASSFVPYPQSGQETGELFF
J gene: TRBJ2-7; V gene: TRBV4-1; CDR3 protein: CASSHVLSHEQYF
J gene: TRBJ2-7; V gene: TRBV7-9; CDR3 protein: CASSFRGYEQYF
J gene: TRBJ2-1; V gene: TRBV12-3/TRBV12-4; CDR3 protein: CASRVGAKSNEQFF
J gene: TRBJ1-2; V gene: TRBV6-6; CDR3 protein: CASSNTGGYTF
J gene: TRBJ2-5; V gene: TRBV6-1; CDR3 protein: CASSDFSGSATQETQYF
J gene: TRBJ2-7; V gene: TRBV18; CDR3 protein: CASSTGSFYEQYF
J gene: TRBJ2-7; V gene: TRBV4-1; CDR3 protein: CASSPGDFGIPTEQYF
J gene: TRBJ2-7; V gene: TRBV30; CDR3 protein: CAWIPLGASGLYEQYF
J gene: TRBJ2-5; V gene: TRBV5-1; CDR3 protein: CASSLEQAVGTQYF
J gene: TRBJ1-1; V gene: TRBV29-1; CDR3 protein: CSVEDHGNTEAFF
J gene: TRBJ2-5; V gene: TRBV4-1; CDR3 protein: CASSQASTGKTHQETQYF
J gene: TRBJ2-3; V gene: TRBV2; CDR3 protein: CASSGQGADTQYF